The next 9 T cell receptor beta chains were all read from a single sample in a study of sequential checkpoint blockade in melanoma (dated by TCRdb to between 2017 and 2020). Read against the paper, the sample's treatment or condition label means: randomized to nivolumab then ipilimumab (arm A) or the reverse (arm B). The method behind the library was the immunoSEQ multiplex PCR assay. This is the immuneACCESS table as TCRdb keeps it, with only in-frame sequences that have V and J called. A part of the clones is gone; compared with another copy, unresolved V genes explain less than half, and the rest is unexplained. The sample yields about 27,000 clones; 70% to 85% were counted once. The ten biggest clones cover approximately 12% of the sample. Sequenced here: CD8+ T cells sorted from blood (inferred from file names), sampled from a patient given nivolumab and ipilimumab in sequence. These receptors all stem from a human donor with melanoma.

The genes are TRBV28 and TRBJ1-5; D is unresolved. The germline V gene encodes CDR1 MDHEN and CDR2 SYDVKM. The V gene lost 8 bases and the J gene lost 6 bases, with 8 bases spanning the gap. This CDR3 is built from 11 residues. CDR3 nucleotides: TGTGCCAGCGGGAGACCTCAGCCCCAGCATTTT. Translating gives CASGRPQPQHF.

Relative to its sample, this clone is medium-sized (0.01 to 0.1%). This sequence joins TRBV7-5 and TRBJ1-2; the DNA was not used to check the table's D call, TRBD1. TRBV7-5 is shown as a pseudogene. This CDR3 has 16 amino acids. CDR3 sequence: CVRSSGTGESGYGYTF. The CDR3 nucleotides read TGTGTCAGATCCTCCGGGACAGGGGAATCAGGCTATGGCTACACCTTC.

The chain uses TRBV19 and TRBJ2-1, with D tentatively TRBD2 (6 bases). Per germline, CDR1 LNHDA and CDR2 SQIVND (reference sequence). Trimming removed 7 bases from V and 10 bases from J, with 17 bases in between. The CDR3 loop spans 13 amino acids. For the CDR3, the DNA is TGTGCCAGTACTCTTGTAGGAGGGGTCGAGCAGTTCTTC. It yields the protein CASTLVGGVEQFF.

The V call is TRBV6-1, the J call TRBJ1-2; 8 bases align to TRBD1. Germline V gene lookup returns CDR1 MNHNS and CDR2 SASEGT. CDR3 size: 14 residues. Losses at the gene ends were 6 bases for V and 3 bases for J; bases not matched to a gene: 6. CDR3 sequence: CASSLYRGDYGYTF. The CDR3 DNA follows: TGTGCCAGCAGCCTGTACAGGGGGGACTATGGCTACACCTTC.

This clone has a handful of counts. This sequence joins TRBV6-4 and TRBJ1-3; D not certain. The germline V and J ends were trimmed by 8 bases and 6 bases, with 23 bases remaining between them. The CDR3 loop spans 16 amino acids. From germline, CDR1 is MRHNA and CDR2 SNTAGT. CDR3 sequence: CASELGRGFYENTIYF. The CDR3 DNA sequence: TGTGCCAGCGAGCTCGGACGGGGATTTTATGAAAACACCATATATTTT.

This chain joins TRBV6-6 and TRBJ1-5, with D unclear. The germline gives CDR1 MNHNY, CDR2 SVGAGI (reference sequence). This CDR3 is built from 15 residues. The V end lost 5 bases, the J end lost 0 bases, and 11 bases lay between the germline ends. The CDR3: CASSPQTYSNQPQHF. In nucleotides, the CDR3 is TGTGCCAGCAGTCCTCAGACATATAGCAATCAGCCCCAGCATTTT.

The chain is built from TRBV27 and TRBJ1-4; 9 bases are a match to TRBD1. The ends lost 6 bases at V and 13 bases at J; junction bases unmatched: 6. Germline loops: CDR1 MNHEY, CDR2 SMNVEV (reference sequence). The CDR3 covers 12 residues. The CDR3 DNA reads TGTGCCAGCAGCCTGGGACAGGGAGTACTGTTTTTT. Translating it yields CASSLGQGVLFF.

The chain has TRBV9 and TRBJ1-6; D unresolved. This CDR3 comprises 16 residues. Germline V gene data show CDR1 as SGDLS and CDR2 as YYNGEE. V shed 5 bases and J shed 9 bases, with 21 bases lying between them. The CDR3 coding sequence is TGTGCCAGCAGTTTCGATGGAGATGGCATCGGTTCACCCCTCCACTTT. Translated, it gives CASSFDGDGIGSPLHF.

This clone was counted once. J is TRBJ1-5 and V is TRBV11-3; D is possibly TRBD1 (6 bases). Trimming left V 1 base short and J 1 base short, with 8 bases between. There are 15 residues in the CDR3. Germline CDR1 is SGHNT and CDR2 is YENEEA. The CDR3 sequence is CASSLAGESNQPQHF. The CDR3 region has the DNA TGTGCCAGCAGCTTAGCAGGGGAGAGCAATCAGCCCCAGCATTTT.